The 17 T cell receptor beta chains given below trace back to one sample, sequenced in a study of post-analysis software for immune sequencing data. The antigens for these receptors are not known. Researchers reported that TCR beta cDNA libraries carried unique molecular identifiers. One entry per CDR3 protein results from TCRdb running MiXCR on the PCR reads. The sample includes about 560,000 distinct CDR3 sequences, roughly 40% of them seen just once. Whole-study results and caveats: About five TRBV segments occurring more often in patients than controls included TRBV5-6, TRBV5-1 and TRBV20-1.

The sample was blood. Receptors originate from a girl aged 5 to 17 with multiple sclerosis.

In this sample, this clonotype turned up a few times. The chain joins TRBV7-8 to TRBJ2-7; weak D call: TRBD2 (5 bases). This CDR3 has 15 residues. The germline V and J ends were trimmed by 4 bases and 5 bases, with 18 bases remaining between them. Germline lookup yields CDR1 SGHVS and CDR2 FQNEAQ. The CDR3 DNA sequence: TGTGCCAGCAGCTCCGCTCGGGAAGGATGGGACGAGCAGTACTTC. This gives the protein CASSSAREGWDEQYF.

In its sample, this clonotype was seen a few times. V and J are TRBV6-5 and TRBJ1-1; D ambiguous. The length of the CDR3 is 15 residues. Germline values: CDR1 MNHEY, CDR2 SVGAGI. The V end was cut by 5 bases, the J end by 3 bases, with 16 bases between. CDR3 sequence reads: CASSPRRERHTEAFF. The DNA for the CDR3 is TGTGCCAGCAGTCCTCGGAGGGAGAGGCACACTGAAGCTTTCTTT.

The chain combines TRBV13 with TRBJ2-1; 9 bases align to TRBD2. The V and J ends lost 5 bases and 10 bases, in that order; junction bases with no gene match: 9. The CDR3 totals 14 residues. Germline V gene sequence: CDR1 PRHDT, CDR2 FYEKMQ (reference sequence). The CDR3 DNA reads as TGTGCCAGCAGCCTGGGACTAGCAGAAGGAGAGCAGTTCTTC. Translating it yields CASSLGLAEGEQFF.

The rearrangement links TRBV29-1 to TRBJ1-2, with D perhaps TRBD1 (5 bases). Trimming shortened V by 2 bases and J by 4 bases, and 11 bases separated the two germline ends. CDR1 is SQVTM, CDR2 ANQGSEA, per germline. CDR3 length: 13 amino acids. CDR3 region: CSVEKTGFYGYTF. CDR3 DNA sequence: TGCAGCGTTGAAAAAACAGGTTTCTATGGCTACACCTTC.

To note about this clonotype: The germline gene is not matched at one end of the junction; a read error may be the cause. This chain uses TRBV7-9 with TRBJ2-5; TRBD2 is a possible D gene (5 bases). This CDR3 has 14 amino acids. Germline V gene sequence: CDR1 SEHNR, CDR2 FQNEAQ (reference sequence). The CDR3 loop is CAGSPVWGRGEQYF. In nucleotides, the CDR3 is TGTGCCGGCAGCCCAGTCTGGGGTCGGGGAGAGCAGTACTTC.

The chain combines TRBV4-1 with TRBJ2-4, with TRBD2 matching 13 bases. The J call may be incorrect, as the DNA end agrees better with TRBJ2-7. The V gene's germline CDR1 is MGHRA and CDR2 YSYEKL. The CDR3 is 16 amino acids. The CDR3 loop reads CASSQRGTSGDNEQYF. CDR3 bases: TGCGCCAGCAGCCAGAGAGGGACTAGCGGGGACAACGAGCAGTACTTC.

This clonotype showed up just a few times. V usage is TRBV29-1 and J usage is TRBJ2-1; 7 bases match TRBD1. Germline CDR1 reads SQVTM; CDR2 reads ANQGSEA. The trim removed 6 bases at V and 1 base at J, leaving 3 bases unmatched. The CDR3 consists of 13 residues. The CDR3 spells CSVTGASYNEQFF. Here the CDR3 DNA reads TGCAGCGTAACAGGGGCATCCTACAATGAGCAGTTCTTC.

This clonotype was counted a few times. The chain employs TRBV12-3 or TRBV12-4 and TRBJ2-5; D possibly corresponds to TRBD1 (5 bases). The CDR3 spans 16 residues. Deletions cut 6 bases from V and 4 bases from J, with 21 bases between. The CDR3 coding sequence is TGTGCCAGCAGCCTCCGCGTTGTCAGGGTGGGAGAGACCCAGTACTTC. Amino acids: CASSLRVVRVGETQYF.

In this sample, this clonotype turned up many times. V and J are TRBV12-3 or TRBV12-4 and TRBJ2-7; no reliable D call. Trimming removed 1 base from V and 6 bases from J, with 4 bases in between. The CDR3 is 11 amino acids. As DNA, the CDR3 is TGTGCCAGCAGTTTAGTCGGCGAGCAGTACTTC. This sequence encodes CASSLVGEQYF.

The sample holds a few counts of this clonotype. DNA for the CDR3: TGTGCCATCAGTGATTTAGCGGGAGACTCCTACAATGAGCAGTTCTTC. The encoded protein is CAISDLAGDSYNEQFF. The chain has TRBV10-3 and TRBJ2-1; TRBD2 matches 9 bases. J lost 0 bases, V lost 3 bases, and 3 bases had no gene match. Germline values: CDR1 ENHRY, CDR2 SYGVKD. CDR3 length: 16 residues.

The chain recombines TRBV5-6 with TRBJ2-7; D ambiguous. The V end lost 0 bases, the J end lost 0 bases, and 4 bases lay between the germline ends. The CDR3 has 13 residues. CDR1 and CDR2 (germline): SGHDT, YYEEEE. The CDR3 reads CASSLAISYEQYF. The CDR3 DNA follows: TGTGCCAGCAGCTTGGCAATCTCCTACGAGCAGTACTTC.

This chain connects TRBV10-2 to TRBJ2-4; D not resolved. This CDR3 contains 16 residues. Between the trimmed V and J ends, which lost 2 bases and 5 bases, there was a span of 16 bases. The germline CDR1 and CDR2 sequences are WSHSY and SAAADI. This CDR3 is CASSEPFWGNENIQYF. As DNA, the CDR3 is TGCGCCAGCAGTGAGCCTTTTTGGGGTAACGAAAACATTCAGTACTTC.

This clonotype was seen many times. The chain couples TRBV7-3 to TRBJ2-1; D is undetermined. Germline V gives CDR1 SGHTA, CDR2 FQGTGA. The CDR3 totals 13 residues. Deletions cut 3 bases from V and 5 bases from J, with 8 bases between. CDR3 protein: CASSFYGHNEQFF. DNA for the CDR3: TGTGCCAGCAGCTTTTACGGGCACAATGAGCAGTTCTTC.

This clonotype was detected a few times. V is TRBV6-1 and J is TRBJ2-3; TRBD1 might be the D (5 bases). CDR3 size: 15 residues. The ends were cut back, 6 bases at V and 0 bases at J, with 13 bases in the middle. Germline assignment: CDR1 MNHNS and CDR2 SASEGT. CDR3 sequence reads: CASRLQGTSTDTQYF. CDR3 bases: TGTGCCAGCAGGCTTCAGGGAACTAGCACAGATACGCAGTATTTT.

This clonotype has just one count. CDR3 amino acids: CASSSGGPDTQYF. The DNA for the CDR3 is TGTGCCAGCAGTTCGGGGGGGCCAGATACGCAGTATTTT. The V call is TRBV12-3 or TRBV12-4, the J call TRBJ2-3; TRBD2 matches 8 bases. The V segment lost 4 bases and the J segment 4 bases; nucleotides outside the gene matches: 1. The CDR3 runs to 13 residues.

This chain connects TRBV24-1 to TRBJ2-1; TRBD2 matches at 16 bases. Looked up from germline, CDR1 is KGHDR and CDR2 is SFDVKD. The CDR3 is made up of 17 amino acids. Trimming took 4 bases from V and 5 from J; bases not matched to a gene: 4. The CDR3, as DNA: TGTGCCACCAGTGACCTTGGGACTAGCGGGAGGGACAATGAGCAGTTCTTC. Residues: CATSDLGTSGRDNEQFF.

The chain is built from TRBV7-8 and TRBJ2-1; D is undetermined. The V end lost 4 bases, the J end lost 5 bases, and 15 bases lay between the germline ends. Germline CDR1 reads SGHVS; CDR2 reads FQNEAQ. The CDR3 is 15 amino acids. The CDR3 sequence: CASSSSTRLNNEQFF. For the CDR3, the DNA is TGTGCCAGCAGCTCTTCGACAAGGTTGAACAATGAGCAGTTCTTC.